This T cell receptor (beta chain) was recovered during a study of OX40 agonist ivuxolimab in advanced cancers. Study-wide background: Earlier anti-PD-1, anti-PD-L1 or anti-CTLA-4 therapy was permitted; around 40% had received some.

The repertoire was sequenced with immunoSEQ multiplex PCR; TCRdb's copy has only in-frame clones and lacks some. The table records around 100,000 clones, 90% of them present only once. Specimen: CD4+ or CD8+ T cells sorted from blood, collected in a trial of the OX40 agonist ivuxolimab. This receptor was identified in an adult with an advanced solid tumor such as melanoma, head and neck, liver or kidney cancer.

The CDR3 protein is CASSIMTAVGDTQYF. The CDR3 DNA is TGTGCCAGTAGTATAATGACGGCCGTGGGAGATACGCAGTATTTT. The chain combines TRBV19 with TRBJ2-3; no firm D call. The CDR3 is 15 residues long. V shed 2 bases and J shed 5 bases, with 14 bases lying between them. Germline V gives CDR1 LNHDA, CDR2 SQIVND (reference sequence).